The next 29 T cell receptor beta chains were all read from a single sample in a study of CD8 T cells in Susac syndrome. The RNA, about 0.45 to 1 ug, was put through reverse transcription using random hexamers. Each CDR3 protein gets one entry after TCRdb re-called the immunoSEQ multiplex PCR reads with MiXCR. The sample holds about 150,000 distinct CDR3 sequences, roughly 96% seen once. Input material: CD8+ T cells from PBMCs. Every receptor here comes from a human donor with multiple sclerosis.

J is TRBJ2-1 and V is TRBV6-2 or TRBV6-3, with D perhaps being TRBD1 or TRBD2 (6 bases each). CDR3 size: 16 residues. Looked up from germline, CDR1 is MNHEY and CDR2 is SVGEGT. V was cut by 4 bases and J by 0 bases, with 13 bases left in between. For the CDR3, the DNA is TGTGCCAGCAGTTCCCCCGGAGGGGGCTCCTACAATGAGCAGTTCTTC. Residues: CASSSPGGGSYNEQFF.

J is TRBJ2-3 and V is TRBV2, with 9 bases that match TRBD2. The CDR3 spans 16 residues. The germline V gene has CDR1 SNHLY and CDR2 FYNNEI. V gave up 0 bases and J gave up 0 bases; unmatched junction bases: 1. The chain's CDR3 is CASSEASGGSTDTQYF. CDR3 in DNA: TGTGCCAGCAGTGAAGCTAGCGGGGGCAGCACAGATACGCAGTATTTT.

This chain joins TRBV27 and TRBJ1-1; D perhaps matches TRBD1 (5 bases). The germline CDR1 and CDR2 sequences are MNHEY and SMNVEV (reference sequence). This CDR3 spans 14 amino acids. Between the trimmed V and J ends, which lost 8 bases and 4 bases, there was a span of 17 bases. CDR3 nucleotide sequence: TGTGCCAGCCAAGTTTTAGGGGCCCGCACTGAAGCTTTCTTT. Translation gives CASQVLGARTEAFF.

The V and J genes are TRBV6-6 and TRBJ1-2; TRBD1 matches at 10 bases. Germline CDR1 is MNHNY and CDR2 is SVGAGI (reference sequence). The CDR3 runs 14 residues. The V and J ends lost 7 bases and 6 bases, in that order; junction bases with no gene match: 8. CDR3 residues: CASTRDRGDHGYTF. For the CDR3, the DNA is TGTGCCAGCACCCGGGACAGGGGTGACCATGGCTACACCTTC.

In this sample, this clonotype turned up a few times. The chain joins TRBV12-3 or TRBV12-4 to TRBJ2-7; no clear D. Trimming stripped 1 base from V and 3 bases from J, with 4 bases between. The CDR3 sequence is 12 residues long. The CDR3 protein is CASSLVIYEQYF. In DNA form, the CDR3 reads TGTGCCAGCAGTTTAGTTATCTACGAGCAGTACTTC.

V gene TRBV20-1 combines with J gene TRBJ2-5; tentative D call: TRBD2 (6 bases). The CDR3 totals 17 residues. CDR1 and CDR2 from the germline V gene are DFQATT and SNEGSKA (reference sequence). With 1 base removed from V and 5 bases from J, the gap between germline ends came to 23 bases. The CDR3 DNA sequence: TGCAGTGCTAGAGCACGGGGTAGCGGAATGTTTGGGGAGACCCAGTACTTC. Protein: CSARARGSGMFGETQYF.

The V and J genes are TRBV12-3 or TRBV12-4 and TRBJ2-3; D remains ambiguous. Trimming left V 2 bases short and J 8 bases short, with 14 bases between. CDR3 size: 14 residues. CDR3 amino acids: CASSLPDATVTQYF. CDR3 nucleotides: TGTGCCAGCAGTTTACCCGATGCTACGGTTACGCAGTATTTT.

The chain recombines TRBV29-1 with TRBJ2-3; 9 bases are a match to TRBD2. The CDR3 is 14 amino acids. V shed 5 bases, J shed 1 base, and the junction held 4 bases outside the gene matches. Germline V lookup: CDR1 SQVTM, CDR2 ANQGSEA. CDR3 DNA sequence: TGCAGCGTTCCATTAGCGGGGGGCACAGATACGCAGTATTTT. This encodes CSVPLAGGTDTQYF.

The V call is TRBV20-1, the J call TRBJ2-7, with 9 bases aligning to TRBD2. CDR1 is DFQATT, CDR2 SNEGSKA, per germline (reference sequence). The CDR3 totals 14 residues. J lost 2 bases, V lost 1 base, and 3 bases had no gene match. The CDR3 is CSARGRGGPYEQYF. The CDR3 DNA reads TGCAGTGCTAGAGGGCGGGGGGGCCCCTACGAGCAGTACTTC.

J is TRBJ2-1 and V is TRBV29-1; 11 nucleotides align to TRBD1. This CDR3 is 11 amino acids long. Per the germline V gene, CDR1 is SQVTM and CDR2 is ANQGSEA. Trimming at V came to 4 bases and at J to 15 bases, leaving 5 bases not matched to a gene. CDR3 coding DNA: TGCAGCGTTGTTAAAGGGACAGGGGGGTTCTTC. Translating gives CSVVKGTGGFF.

V gene TRBV7-9 combines with J gene TRBJ2-3; D is possibly TRBD2 (6 bases). The germline CDR1 and CDR2 sequences are SEHNR and FQNEAQ (reference sequence). The CDR3 covers 17 residues. The ends were cut back, 3 bases at V and 6 bases at J, with 22 bases in the middle. In nucleotides, the CDR3 is TGTGCCAGCAGCTTTCGGGGTGCGGGGCCTGCACGGGATACGCAGTATTTT. Translating it yields CASSFRGAGPARDTQYF.

The rearrangement joins TRBV20-1 to TRBJ1-6, with unresolved D. The CDR3 runs 15 residues. Trimming removed 0 bases at V and 10 bases at J, with 16 bases between. Germline assignment: CDR1 DFQATT and CDR2 SNEGSKA (reference sequence). The CDR3 loop is CSARDNVGEASPLHF. CDR3 sequence (DNA): TGCAGTGCTAGAGATAATGTCGGGGAGGCGTCACCCCTCCACTTT.

Here the CDR3 reads CSATGQGLYEQYF. DNA for the CDR3: TGCAGCGCCACCGGACAGGGCCTCTACGAGCAGTACTTC. The chain uses TRBV29-1 and TRBJ2-7; TRBD1 agrees at 8 bases. CDR3 length equals 13 residues. The V gene's germline CDR1 is SQVTM and CDR2 ANQGSEA. The trim removed 7 bases at V and 3 bases at J, leaving 8 bases unmatched.

This chain links TRBV29-1 with TRBJ1-2; weak D call: TRBD1 (5 bases). From germline, CDR1 is SQVTM and CDR2 ANQGSEA. This CDR3 is built from 12 residues. The V end lost 1 base, the J end lost 6 bases, and 9 bases lay between the germline ends. The DNA for the CDR3 is TGCAGCGTTGAAGGGGACGCCGATGGCTACACCTTC. Its translation: CSVEGDADGYTF. The variable domain in full, with the rest retrieved from reference TRBV29-1 and TRBJ1-2, is SAVISQKPSRDICQRGTSLTIQCQVDSQVTMMFWYRQQPGQSLTLIATANQGSEATYESGFVIDKFPISRPNLTFSTLTVSNMSPEDSSIYLCSVEGDADGYTFGSGTRLTVV.

The V gene is TRBV21-1, the J gene TRBJ2-3. TRBV21-1 corresponds to a pseudogene. CDR3 length equals 11 residues. CDR3 coding DNA: TGTGCCAGCAGCAGAAAAGATACGCAGTATTTT. Translated, it gives CASSRKDTQYF.

The chain carries TRBV20-1 and TRBJ2-2, with D unresolved. CDR1 and CDR2 from the germline V gene are DFQATT and SNEGSKA (reference sequence). This CDR3 is 15 amino acids long. The V end was cut by 5 bases, the J end by 2 bases, with 15 bases between. The CDR3 loop reads CSALGAQQNTGELFF. DNA of the CDR3: TGCAGTGCTCTCGGAGCCCAACAAAACACCGGGGAGCTGTTTTTT.

The rearrangement joins TRBV2 to TRBJ2-2; no definite D call. This CDR3 has 13 amino acids. Germline assignment: CDR1 SNHLY and CDR2 FYNNEI. V was cut by 3 bases and J by 0 bases, with 2 bases left in between. Here the CDR3 DNA reads TGTGCCAGCAGTGATACGAACACCGGGGAGCTGTTTTTT. It specifies CASSDTNTGELFF. The variable domain in full, with the rest retrieved from reference TRBV2 and TRBJ2-2, is EPEVTQTPSHQVTQMGQEVILRCVPISNHLYFYWYRQILGQKVEFLVSFYNNEISEKSEIFDDQFSVERPDGSNFTLKIRSTKLEDSAMYFCASSDTNTGELFFGEGSRLTVL.

DNA of the CDR3: TGTGCCAGCAGCCCACGGGACAGGATTACAGATACGCAGTATTTT. Protein sequence: CASSPRDRITDTQYF. This chain connects TRBV7-8 to TRBJ2-3, with TRBD1 identical over 8 bases. In germline, CDR1 is SGHVS, CDR2 FQNEAQ. The V segment lost 5 bases and the J segment 3 bases; nucleotides outside the gene matches: 7. The CDR3 contains 15 residues.

The rearrangement joins TRBV13 to TRBJ1-5; no reliable D call. CDR1 is PRHDT and CDR2 is FYEKMQ in the germline V gene (reference sequence). The CDR3 is 12 amino acids. V was shortened by 4 bases and J by 5 bases, with 6 bases between the two germline ends. The CDR3 nucleotides are TGTGCCAGCAGCTACAATGATCAGCCCCAGCATTTT. It yields the protein CASSYNDQPQHF.

The chain uses TRBV4-1 and TRBJ1-5, with no clear D. V was shortened by 5 bases and J by 7 bases, with 12 bases between the two germline ends. CDR1 MGHRA and CDR2 YSYEKL come from the germline V gene. CDR3 size: 13 residues. CDR3 in amino acids: CASSIDRMQPQHF. The CDR3 DNA reads as TGCGCCAGCAGCATCGATAGGATGCAGCCCCAGCATTTT.

The J gene is TRBJ2-3, the V gene TRBV6-5; weak D call: TRBD1 (7 bases). The ends were cut back, 7 bases at V and 6 bases at J, with 20 bases in the middle. The CDR3 contains 15 residues. Germline V gives CDR1 MNHEY, CDR2 SVGAGI. CDR3 nucleotides: TGTGCCAGCACCCGCCCAGGGGGGAGGTTCGATACGCAGTATTTT. This gives the protein CASTRPGGRFDTQYF.

The chain is built from TRBV6-1 and TRBJ2-2; 8 bases are shared with TRBD1. Germline CDR1 MNHNS, CDR2 SASEGT. The ends lost 6 bases at V and 4 bases at J; junction bases unmatched: 7. The CDR3 length is 15 residues. For the CDR3, the DNA is TGTGCCAGCAGCCTGGACAGGGAGCGCACCGGGGAGCTGTTTTTT. Its translation is CASSLDRERTGELFF.

The chain couples TRBV29-1 to TRBJ2-1; D unclear. Germline CDR1 is SQVTM and CDR2 is ANQGSEA. The CDR3 length is 11 residues. The ends were cut back, 7 bases at V and 8 bases at J, with 12 bases in the middle. CDR3 sequence: CSGGEVHEQFF. The CDR3 bases are TGCAGCGGTGGAGAAGTCCATGAGCAGTTCTTC.

The genes are TRBV24-1 and TRBJ2-1; 8 nucleotides line up with TRBD2. Unmatched junction bases numbered 4, after V lost 7 bases and J lost 0 bases. This CDR3 has 15 amino acids. Germline loops: CDR1 KGHDR, CDR2 SFDVKD. The CDR3 sequence: CATSSGGASYNEQFF. The CDR3, as DNA: TGTGCCACCAGCTCCGGGGGGGCCTCCTACAATGAGCAGTTCTTC.

This rearrangement joins TRBV20-1 to TRBJ2-7, with D unresolved. Trimming took 2 bases from V and 2 from J, leaving 10 bases between them. Per germline, CDR1 DFQATT and CDR2 SNEGSKA (reference sequence). This CDR3 spans 13 amino acids. Here the CDR3 reads CSARSPQAYEQYF. In nucleotides, the CDR3 is TGCAGTGCTAGAAGTCCACAAGCCTACGAGCAGTACTTC.

The chain links TRBV12-3 or TRBV12-4 to TRBJ2-5, with 10 positions matching TRBD1. The trim removed 6 bases at V and 3 bases at J, leaving 7 bases unmatched. This CDR3 comprises 15 residues. CDR3 protein: CASRTGGRREETQYF. In DNA, the CDR3 is TGTGCCAGCAGGACAGGGGGCAGGAGAGAAGAGACCCAGTACTTC.

The CDR3 DNA reads as TGTGCCTGGAGTTACGGGACGACCTACGAGCAGTACGTC. Translated: CAWSYGTTYEQYV. The chain is built from TRBV30 and TRBJ2-7, with D tentatively TRBD1 or TRBD2 (5 bases each). Trimming cost V 2 bases and J 2 bases, with 10 bases left between them. This CDR3 is built from 13 residues. Per germline, CDR1 GTSNPN and CDR2 SVGIG (reference sequence).

The rearrangement uses TRBV27 and TRBJ2-7; 7 bases line up with TRBD2. Losses at the gene ends were 5 bases for V and 3 bases for J; bases not matched to a gene: 4. Germline assignment: CDR1 MNHEY and CDR2 SMNVEV (reference sequence). This CDR3 has 13 residues. In DNA, the CDR3 is TGTGCCAGCAGTCCCAGGACTAGCTACGAGCAGTACTTC. As protein: CASSPRTSYEQYF.

This chain connects TRBV29-1 to TRBJ1-2, with D tentatively TRBD1 (5 bases). This CDR3 contains 12 residues. Germline CDR1 is SQVTM and CDR2 is ANQGSEA. The V end was cut by 5 bases, the J end by 6 bases, with 13 bases between. The CDR3 spells CSVPAGANGYTF. The CDR3 nucleotides are TGCAGCGTTCCCGCCGGGGCGAATGGCTACACCTTC.